The entry below describes one T cell receptor beta chain. Total RNA extracted from each sample amounted to at least 5.5 micrograms. The V and J ends lost 0 bases and 2 bases, in that order; junction bases with no gene match: 6. The germline CDR1 and CDR2 sequences are DFQATT and SNEGSKA (reference sequence). The CDR3 is 15 amino acids. Together with a sample-barcoded 5' primer, a J-beta primer mix was included in a second PCR lasting about 6 to 11 cycles. MiXCR, applied by TCRdb to the 5' RACE reads, yields one record per CDR3 protein. Here the sample spans hundreds of thousands of distinct CDR3 sequences, approximately 26% being singletons. This record comes from a study of blood T cells in healthy people across ages. This sample also appeared in a second study, on T cells of mothers and their children. This second study notes: Donation was provided by three healthy Caucasian mothers along with their six children. The study obtained over 8 million TCR beta CDR3 reads per mother and about 3 million per child. The analysis detected no persistent microchimeric T cell clones.

The sample taken for sequencing was blood. J is TRBJ2-7 and V is TRBV20-1; 8 nucleotides match TRBD1. The source of this sequence is a boy between 2 and 15 years old in good health. CDR3 DNA sequence: TGCAGTGCTAGAGACTCGGACAGGGAAACCTACGAGCAGTACTTC. Residues: CSARDSDRETYEQYF.